These 28 T cell receptor beta chains were all obtained from the same sample, sequenced in a study of identical twins. MiXCR, applied by TCRdb to the 5' RACE reads, yields one record per CDR3 protein. Of about 240,000 distinct CDR3 sequences listed, over 9.5% were seen once; the top ten hold about 4%. In addition, the sample was reused for a study of yellow fever vaccine responses in identical twins.

Material for sequencing was memory (CD45RO+) T cells sorted from blood. These receptors were obtained from a woman younger than 35 in good health.

This clonotype showed up just a few times. CDR3 nucleotides: TGTGCCAGCAGCTTAAGTGGCGGGGGCTTTACCGGGGAGCTGTTTTTT. The encoded protein is CASSLSGGGFTGELFF. The V call is TRBV7-3, the J call TRBJ2-2, with D perhaps TRBD2 (7 bases). Germline CDR1 reads SGHTA; CDR2 reads FQGTGA. V gave up 1 base and J gave up 5 bases, with 14 bases separating them. CDR3 length: 16 residues.

The chain is built from TRBV15 and TRBJ1-1; D unresolved. Trimming left V 6 bases short and J 1 base short, with 6 bases between. In germline, CDR1 is LNHNV, CDR2 YYDKDF (reference sequence). The CDR3 consists of 12 residues. The CDR3, as DNA: TGTGCCACCAGGGGCCGGAACACTGAAGCTTTCTTT. Its translation: CATRGRNTEAFF. Filled out from reference TRBV15 and TRBJ1-1, the complete variable domain reads DAMVIQNPRYQVTQFGKPVTLSCSQTLNHNVMYWYQQKSSQAPKLLFHYYDKDFNNEADTPDNFQSRRPNTSFCFLDIRSPGLGDTAMYLCATRGRNTEAFFGQGTRLTVV.

The V gene is TRBV15, the J gene TRBJ1-4; 12 bases are shared with TRBD1. Germline V gene data show CDR1 as LNHNV and CDR2 as YYDKDF (reference sequence). This CDR3 is 18 amino acids long. Trimming at V came to 5 bases and at J to 3 bases, leaving 10 bases not matched to a gene. This chain's CDR3 is CATSPYRDRGQANEKLFF. CDR3 in DNA: TGTGCCACCAGCCCTTACCGGGACAGGGGGCAGGCTAATGAAAAACTGTTTTTT.

This clonotype came up a few times. The rearrangement joins TRBV20-1 to TRBJ1-1; a weak D match, TRBD1 (6 bases). This CDR3 contains 13 residues. Trimming cost V 5 bases and J 4 bases, with 14 bases left between them. Germline V gene sequence: CDR1 DFQATT, CDR2 SNEGSKA (reference sequence). The CDR3 protein is CSAYYRVATEAFF. In nucleotides, the CDR3 is TGCAGTGCTTACTACAGGGTGGCCACTGAAGCTTTCTTT.

This clonotype has a handful of counts. V is TRBV6-2 or TRBV6-3 and J is TRBJ2-1; D is ambiguous. Germline values: CDR1 MNHEY, CDR2 SVGEGT. The CDR3 is 16 amino acids. Trimming removed 2 bases at V and 1 base at J, with 12 bases between. The CDR3 sequence: CASSYMWQESYNEQFF. The DNA of the CDR3 is TGTGCCAGCAGTTACATGTGGCAGGAATCCTACAATGAGCAGTTCTTC.

V usage is TRBV5-1 and J usage is TRBJ2-5, with 13 bases matching TRBD2. Germline trimming cut 5 bases from V and 1 base from J; bases unmatched to any gene: 5. CDR3 length: 16 amino acids. Per germline, CDR1 SGHRS and CDR2 YFSETQ. CDR3 DNA sequence: TGCGCCAGCAGACATACTAGCGGGAGGGTCCAAGAGACCCAGTACTTC. It yields the protein CASRHTSGRVQETQYF.

This clonotype was seen many times. This chain uses TRBV28 with TRBJ1-2; the D gene is possibly TRBD1 (5 bases). The CDR3 sequence is 14 residues long. Germline assignment: CDR1 MDHEN and CDR2 SYDVKM. Between the trimmed V and J ends, which lost 1 base and 4 bases, there was a span of 10 bases. The CDR3 protein is CASSLSGGIYGYTF. The CDR3 coding sequence is TGTGCCAGCAGTTTATCGGGGGGGATCTATGGCTACACCTTC.

This clonotype was observed a few times. This chain uses TRBV5-1 with TRBJ1-1, with 8 bases that match TRBD1. The V and J ends lost 4 bases and 3 bases, in that order; junction bases with no gene match: 5. Germline loops: CDR1 SGHRS, CDR2 YFSETQ. CDR3 length: 14 residues. DNA for the CDR3: TGCGCCAGCAGCCCCCAGGGGGCTTACACTGAAGCTTTCTTT. Translation: CASSPQGAYTEAFF.

This clonotype was counted between two and nine times. The rearrangement links TRBV20-1 to TRBJ2-2, with no clear D. CDR1 DFQATT and CDR2 SNEGSKA come from the germline V gene (reference sequence). CDR3 length equals 12 residues. Trimming cost V 3 bases and J 4 bases, with 6 bases left between them. This CDR3 reads CSARAPTGELFF. In DNA form, the CDR3 reads TGCAGTGCTAGGGCCCCCACCGGGGAGCTGTTTTTT.

This clonotype was counted a few times. The rearrangement links TRBV6-5 to TRBJ2-5; possibly TRBD1 for D (5 bases). Per the germline V gene, CDR1 is MNHEY and CDR2 is SVGAGI. V was shortened by 2 bases and J by 4 bases, with 5 bases between the two germline ends. The CDR3 extends over 12 amino acids. CDR3 in amino acids: CASSYRGETQYF. The CDR3 nucleotides are TGTGCCAGCAGTTACAGGGGAGAGACCCAGTACTTC.

This clonotype was detected only a few times. The chain links TRBV28 to TRBJ1-2, with 7 bases aligning to TRBD1. The CDR3 extends over 14 amino acids. V was clipped by 2 bases and J by 4 bases; unmatched bases: 4. Per the germline V gene, CDR1 is MDHEN and CDR2 is SYDVKM. The CDR3 DNA reads TGTGCCAGCAGTTTACAGGGACAGAGCTATGGCTACACCTTC. Its protein is CASSLQGQSYGYTF.

The V and J genes are TRBV29-1 and TRBJ2-2; 12 nucleotides match TRBD2. Germline trimming cut 6 bases from V and 8 bases from J; bases unmatched to any gene: 4. The germline V gene encodes CDR1 SQVTM and CDR2 ANQGSEA. This CDR3 contains 13 residues. The CDR3 is CSVIGLAGGELFF. CDR3 sequence (DNA): TGCAGCGTCATAGGACTAGCGGGAGGGGAGCTGTTTTTT.

The V call is TRBV2, the J call TRBJ2-5, with 8 bases matching TRBD2. The CDR3 extends over 15 amino acids. In germline, CDR1 is SNHLY, CDR2 FYNNEI. V was pared by 4 bases and J by 1 base, with 5 bases of the junction left unmatched. The CDR3 is CASSARRGAQETQYF. The CDR3 DNA is TGTGCCAGCAGTGCACGGCGGGGGGCCCAAGAGACCCAGTACTTC.

This clonotype was seen a few times. V gene TRBV3-1 combines with J gene TRBJ2-3, with a tentative D call TRBD1 (6 bases). V lost 4 bases to trimming and J lost 2 bases, with 16 bases between them. The germline gives CDR1 LGHDT, CDR2 YNNKEL (reference sequence). The CDR3 length is 16 residues. The CDR3 bases are TGTGCCAGCAGCCTTCGCCGGGACACATACACAGATACGCAGTATTTT. Its protein product is CASSLRRDTYTDTQYF.

This clonotype was detected a few times. V is TRBV7-8 and J is TRBJ2-1; D unresolved. Germline-derived CDR1 and CDR2 are SGHVS and FQNEAQ. The CDR3 has 13 amino acids. Trimming stripped 2 bases from V and 5 bases from J, with 7 bases between. In DNA, the CDR3 is TGTGCCAGCAGCTTAAACAGCCACAATGAGCAGTTCTTC. This gives the protein CASSLNSHNEQFF.

This chain joins TRBV7-2 and TRBJ2-7, with D maybe TRBD2 (5 bases). The CDR3 is 14 residues long. The V end lost 4 bases, the J end lost 5 bases, and 15 bases lay between the germline ends. Germline V lookup: CDR1 SGHTA, CDR2 FQGNSA. The CDR3 sequence is CASSSSRPEDEQYF. In DNA form, the CDR3 reads TGTGCCAGCAGCTCTAGCCGACCGGAGGACGAGCAGTACTTC.

The J gene is TRBJ2-1, the V gene TRBV24-1; 9 nucleotides align to TRBD1. CDR1 KGHDR and CDR2 SFDVKD come from the germline V gene. This CDR3 has 16 amino acids. J gave up 5 bases and V 4 bases, and 8 bases lay outside the gene matches. CDR3 bases: TGTGCCACCAGTGACCAGGGACAGGGAGGAGACAATGAGCAGTTCTTC. It encodes CATSDQGQGGDNEQFF.

This clonotype was counted at least ten times. The rearrangement joins TRBV5-1 to TRBJ2-2; D is unresolved. CDR3 length equals 15 residues. Trimming left V 0 bases short and J 0 bases short, with 6 bases between. The germline gives CDR1 SGHRS, CDR2 YFSETQ. CDR3 sequence: CASSLDPTNTGELFF. CDR3 in DNA: TGCGCCAGCAGCTTGGACCCTACGAACACCGGGGAGCTGTTTTTT.

The CDR3 loop reads CASSPPRDRGSQQYF. The CDR3 DNA follows: TGTGCCAGCAGTCCCCCCAGAGACAGGGGGTCACAGCAGTACTTC. This rearrangement joins TRBV12-3 or TRBV12-4 to TRBJ2-7; 9 positions match TRBD1. V lost 5 bases, J lost 8 bases, and 13 bases stayed unmatched. This CDR3 is 15 amino acids long.

This clonotype was seen a few times. The V gene is TRBV5-1, the J gene TRBJ2-4; TRBD1 might be the D (6 bases). CDR1 SGHRS and CDR2 YFSETQ come from the germline V gene. Trimming removed 5 bases at V and 12 bases at J, with 24 bases between. The CDR3 is 15 residues long. The CDR3 region is CASSRTDSLFVPQYF. The DNA of the CDR3 is TGCGCCAGCAGTCGAACGGACAGTCTGTTTGTCCCTCAGTACTTC.

This clonotype was recorded a few times. The J gene is TRBJ1-2, the V gene TRBV4-3, with a tentative D call TRBD1 (6 bases). V lost 1 base and J 6 bases, leaving 15 bases between the germline ends. Germline CDR1 reads LGHNA; CDR2 reads YSLEER. This CDR3 is 15 amino acids long. The CDR3 is CASSQVGDRLHGYTF. The CDR3 DNA reads TGCGCCAGCAGCCAAGTTGGAGACAGGCTGCATGGCTACACCTTC.

Only a few counts were recorded for this clonotype. In DNA form, the CDR3 reads TGTGCCAGTAGTGGGGGGGGGCCAAAGGGGTCAGATACGCAGTATTTT. Residues: CASSGGGPKGSDTQYF. This chain joins TRBV19 and TRBJ2-3, with D tentatively TRBD2 (7 bases). The V end lost 5 bases, the J end lost 4 bases, and 19 bases lay between the germline ends. The germline V gene encodes CDR1 LNHDA and CDR2 SQIVND (reference sequence). The CDR3 spans 16 residues.

This clonotype has only a few counts. V usage is TRBV11-2 and J usage is TRBJ2-2, with D possibly being TRBD1 or TRBD2 (6 bases each). V was cut by 3 bases and J by 7 bases, with 18 bases left in between. CDR3 length: 16 amino acids. CDR1 is SGHAT and CDR2 is FQNNGV in the germline V gene. CDR3 nucleotide sequence: TGTGCCAGCAGCTTGTCGGGGGCGCGAGATGTCGGGGAGCTGTTTTTT. It yields the protein CASSLSGARDVGELFF.

This clonotype showed up just a few times. The V call is TRBV6-5, the J call TRBJ2-5; TRBD1 matches 8 bases. Germline lookup yields CDR1 MNHEY and CDR2 SVGAGI. This CDR3 contains 14 residues. V trimming: 0 bases; J trimming: 3 bases; junction bases outside the gene matches: 0. CDR3 protein: CASSYSDREETQYF. The CDR3 bases are TGTGCCAGCAGTTACTCGGACAGGGAAGAGACCCAGTACTTC.

The chain uses TRBV24-1 and TRBJ2-1; TRBD1 aligns across 8 bases. The germline V gene has CDR1 KGHDR and CDR2 SFDVKD. The junction had 9 bases not matched to a gene; V was cut back by 7 bases and J by 2 bases. The CDR3 runs to 16 residues. The CDR3 here is CATSDRRTGPYNEQFF. In DNA form, the CDR3 reads TGTGCCACCAGCGATAGGAGGACAGGGCCCTACAATGAGCAGTTCTTC.

The V gene is TRBV18, the J gene TRBJ2-5; 8 nucleotides align to TRBD2. This CDR3 comprises 16 residues. Germline V gives CDR1 KGHSH, CDR2 LQKENI. V shed 2 bases, J shed 0 bases, and the junction held 5 bases outside the gene matches. CDR3 residues: CASSPFSGDHQETQYF. The CDR3 bases are TGTGCCAGCTCACCATTTAGCGGGGACCACCAAGAGACCCAGTACTTC.

The V gene is TRBV10-2, the J gene TRBJ1-1, with D unclear. Trimming shortened V by 2 bases and J by 4 bases, and 5 bases separated the two germline ends. This CDR3 has 12 residues. Per the germline V gene, CDR1 is WSHSY and CDR2 is SAAADI. CDR3 loop: CASSEGFTEAFF. The CDR3 nucleotides read TGCGCCAGCAGTGAGGGATTCACTGAAGCTTTCTTT.

The chain employs TRBV20-1 and TRBJ2-5; the D call may be TRBD1 or TRBD2 (5 bases each). The CDR3 is 14 residues long. The V end was cut by 6 bases, the J end by 5 bases, with 19 bases between. Germline V lookup: CDR1 DFQATT, CDR2 SNEGSKA (reference sequence). The CDR3, as DNA: TGCAGTGCCGTAAGAGGGACGGGCAGCGAGACCCAGTACTTC. Its translation: CSAVRGTGSETQYF.